This T cell receptor beta chain was identified in a study of T-cell memory formation after mild COVID-19. Regarding the study as a whole: Mainly CM and EM harbored the contracting CD4+ clones; mainly EMRA harbored the CD8+ ones. CD4+ bias marked clones expanding day 15 to 37, unlike balanced contracting clones.

The table lists this clonotype with a few counts. Its antigen is not known. Using constant-segment primers, 5'RACE produced TCR alpha and TCR beta cDNA libraries carrying sample barcodes and UMIs. MiXCR was run by TCRdb on the 5' RACE reads, yielding one entry per CDR3 protein. The repertoire holds roughly 100,000 distinct CDR3 sequences, with around an eighth as singletons. V trimming: 5 bases; J trimming: 6 bases; junction bases outside the gene matches: 12. CDR3 size: 15 residues. This sequence originates from an adult woman who had mild COVID-19 (a few samples of this study predate the infection). Cell type and time point are not known. Sequenced sample: PBMCs or a T cell subset sorted from them (not recorded which). V usage is TRBV12-3 or TRBV12-4 and J usage is TRBJ2-5, with 7 bases identical to TRBD1. In nucleotides, the CDR3 is TGTGCCAGCAGTCAACTGACCCAGGGGGAACAGACCCAGTACTTC. Protein sequence: CASSQLTQGEQTQYF.